The 4 T cell receptor beta chains in this list originate from one sample, sequenced in a study of Ad26.COV2.S vaccination and SARS-CoV-2 variants. Profiling relied on immunoSEQ multiplex PCR, and the TCRdb table lists in-frame clones only, not all of them. The table has around 320,000 clones, around four fifths seen once. Treatment noted: 15 to 20 received Ad26.COV2.S at low or high dose, single or two shots; 5 received placebo; per-sample allocation not given. Day 63 after the first injection of vaccine or placebo was the sampling time. Sample: peripheral blood, taken in a trial of Ad26.COV2.S vaccine versus placebo. The source of these receptors is a person between 18 and 59 years old who received the Ad26.COV2.S COVID-19 vaccine or a placebo.

This chain joins TRBV5-4 and TRBJ2-7; 7 bases line up with TRBD1. The CDR3 loop spans 14 amino acids. The germline V gene has CDR1 SGHNT and CDR2 YYREEE (reference sequence). The ends lost 3 bases at V and 5 bases at J; junction bases unmatched: 8. The CDR3 protein is CASSWRTGSNEQYF. CDR3 nucleotides: TGTGCCAGCAGCTGGAGGACAGGTTCTAACGAGCAGTACTTC.

This chain joins TRBV28 and TRBJ1-4; 10 bases agree with TRBD1. CDR1 is MDHEN and CDR2 is SYDVKM in the germline V gene. This CDR3 contains 15 residues. Unmatched junction bases numbered 5, after V lost 5 bases and J lost 5 bases. In DNA form, the CDR3 reads TGTGCCAGCAGTGTACCGGGACAGGGGAATGAAAAACTGTTTTTT. It is translated as CASSVPGQGNEKLFF.

This clone was detected only once. The chain is built from TRBV11-2 and TRBJ1-1; a weak D match, TRBD1 (5 bases). Germline V gene lookup returns CDR1 SGHAT and CDR2 FQNNGV. The CDR3 totals 14 residues. Deletions cut 1 base from V and 6 bases from J, with 12 bases between. The CDR3 DNA reads TGTGCCAGCAGCTTAGGGGGACCCGGCGCTGAAGCTTTCTTT. It codes for CASSLGGPGAEAFF.

In this sample, this clone turned up a few times. This rearrangement joins TRBV9 to TRBJ1-1, with D possibly TRBD1 on 5 matching bases. The germline V gene encodes CDR1 SGDLS and CDR2 YYNGEE. V was trimmed by 4 bases and J by 5 bases, leaving 12 bases between them. The CDR3 loop spans 13 amino acids. CDR3 DNA sequence: TGTGCCAGCAGCTTAGCAGGGTATACTGAAGCTTTCTTT. Amino acid sequence: CASSLAGYTEAFF.